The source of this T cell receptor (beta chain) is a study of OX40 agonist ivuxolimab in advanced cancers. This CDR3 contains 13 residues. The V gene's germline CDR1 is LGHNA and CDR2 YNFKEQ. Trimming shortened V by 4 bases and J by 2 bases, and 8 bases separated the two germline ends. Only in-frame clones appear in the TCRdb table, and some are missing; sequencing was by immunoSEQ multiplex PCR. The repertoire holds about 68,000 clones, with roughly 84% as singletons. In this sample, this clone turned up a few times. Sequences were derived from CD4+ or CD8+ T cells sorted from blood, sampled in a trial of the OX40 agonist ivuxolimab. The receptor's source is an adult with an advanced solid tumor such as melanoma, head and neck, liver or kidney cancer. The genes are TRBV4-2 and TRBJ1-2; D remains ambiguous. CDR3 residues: CASSRDQNYGYTF. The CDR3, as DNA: TGTGCCAGCAGCCGGGATCAGAACTATGGCTACACCTTC.